Listed below are T cell receptor beta chains from one sample, sequenced in a study of T-cell reconstitution after alpha-beta-depleted transplantation in children. TCRdb fed the PCR reads into MiXCR, producing one record per CDR3 protein. The repertoire holds fewer than 90,000 distinct CDR3 sequences, with approximately 7.4% as singletons. Sequenced material: PBMCs from the stem cell graft donor, taken from the stem cell graft. The receptors were gathered from a human donor who donated a stem cell graft to a child with acute lymphoblastic leukemia. Each CDR3 is given with its conserved first and last residue. Fields, in order: CDR3 length, V gene, J gene, clone size, CDR3 protein. Part of the rows lack a size; the others show once, few, many or a class for expanded clones.

CDR3 length: 17
V gene: TRBV15
J gene: TRBJ1-5
clone size: many
CDR3 protein: CATSKFPREESNQPQHF

CDR3 length: 13
V gene: TRBV5-6
J gene: TRBJ1-4
clone size: many
CDR3 protein: CASSLPNAEKLFF

CDR3 length: 12
V gene: TRBV2
J gene: TRBJ2-7
clone size: .
CDR3 protein: CASRGASYEQYF

CDR3 length: 15
V gene: TRBV10-2
J gene: TRBJ2-2
clone size: many
CDR3 protein: CASRTSGSIAGELFF

CDR3 length: 15
V gene: TRBV9
J gene: TRBJ1-4
clone size: many
CDR3 protein: CASSVLGAANEKLFF

CDR3 length: 18
V gene: TRBV7-8
J gene: TRBJ2-1
clone size: many
CDR3 protein: CASSPSRRSSGTYNEQFF

CDR3 length: 16
V gene: TRBV2
J gene: TRBJ1-3
clone size: many
CDR3 protein: CASSGYYGRTGNTIYF

CDR3 length: 15
V gene: TRBV20-1
J gene: TRBJ2-3
clone size: few
CDR3 protein: CIARDLVRGADTQYF

CDR3 length: 15
V gene: TRBV19
J gene: TRBJ2-1
clone size: few
CDR3 protein: CASSPRRTGGDEQFF

CDR3 length: 16
V gene: TRBV4-3
J gene: TRBJ2-7
clone size: many
CDR3 protein: CASSQEMQAYSYEQYF

CDR3 length: 15
V gene: TRBV7-3
J gene: TRBJ2-1
clone size: few
CDR3 protein: CASSSTGTDYNEQFF

CDR3 length: 16
V gene: TRBV7-9
J gene: TRBJ2-2
clone size: many
CDR3 protein: CASSSTSGINTGELFF

CDR3 length: 13
V gene: TRBV20-1
J gene: TRBJ2-1
clone size: many
CDR3 protein: CSALQASYNEQFF

CDR3 length: 14
V gene: TRBV12-3/TRBV12-4
J gene: TRBJ2-1
clone size: many
CDR3 protein: CASSFGDVDNEHFF

CDR3 length: 15
V gene: TRBV12-3/TRBV12-4
J gene: TRBJ2-2
clone size: many
CDR3 protein: CASSLEGPNTGELFF

CDR3 length: 15
V gene: TRBV6-6
J gene: TRBJ1-1
clone size: many
CDR3 protein: CASRKDRGENTEAFF